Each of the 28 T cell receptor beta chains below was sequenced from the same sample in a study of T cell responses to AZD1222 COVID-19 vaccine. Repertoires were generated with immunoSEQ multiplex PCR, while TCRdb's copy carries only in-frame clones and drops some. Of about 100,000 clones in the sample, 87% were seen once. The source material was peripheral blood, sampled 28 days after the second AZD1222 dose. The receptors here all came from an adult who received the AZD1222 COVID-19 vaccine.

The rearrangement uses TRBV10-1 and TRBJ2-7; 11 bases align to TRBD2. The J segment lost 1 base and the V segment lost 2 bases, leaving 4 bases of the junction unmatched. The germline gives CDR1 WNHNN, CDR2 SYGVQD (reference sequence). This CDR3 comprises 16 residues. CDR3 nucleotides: TGCGCCAGCAGTGAGCCCGGGACTAGCGGATCCTACGAGCAGTACTTC. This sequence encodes CASSEPGTSGSYEQYF.

The CDR3 sequence is CATSDLPWLAGQGYPGELFF. For the CDR3, the DNA is TGTGCCACCAGTGATTTGCCGTGGTTGGCGGGACAGGGGTATCCCGGGGAGCTGTTTTTT. V and J are TRBV24-1 and TRBJ2-2; 10 nucleotides match TRBD1. The CDR3 has 20 amino acids. Germline CDR1 and CDR2: KGHDR and SFDVKD. V trimming: 0 bases; J trimming: 6 bases; junction bases outside the gene matches: 15.

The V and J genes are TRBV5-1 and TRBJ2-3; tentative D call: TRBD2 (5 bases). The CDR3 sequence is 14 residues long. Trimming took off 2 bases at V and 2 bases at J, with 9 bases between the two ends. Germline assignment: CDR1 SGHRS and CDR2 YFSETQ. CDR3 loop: CASSFQRYTDTQYF. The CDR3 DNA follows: TGCGCCAGCAGCTTCCAGCGGTACACAGATACGCAGTATTTT. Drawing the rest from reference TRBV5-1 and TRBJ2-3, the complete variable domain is KAGVTQTPRYLIKTRGQQVTLSCSPISGHRSVSWYQQTPGQGLQFLFEYFSETQRNKGNFPGRFSGRQFSNSRSEMNVSTLELGDSALYLCASSFQRYTDTQYFGPGTRLTVL.

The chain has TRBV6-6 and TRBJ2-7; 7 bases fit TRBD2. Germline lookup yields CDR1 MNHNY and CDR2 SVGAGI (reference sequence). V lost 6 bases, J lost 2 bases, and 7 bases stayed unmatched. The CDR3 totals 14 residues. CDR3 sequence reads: CASSLRDYPYEQYF. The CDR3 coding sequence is TGTGCCAGCAGCCTTAGGGACTACCCCTACGAGCAGTACTTC.

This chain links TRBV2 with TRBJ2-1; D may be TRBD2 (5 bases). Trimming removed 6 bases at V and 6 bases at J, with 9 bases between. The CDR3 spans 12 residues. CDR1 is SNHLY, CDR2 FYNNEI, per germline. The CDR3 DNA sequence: TGTGCCAGCAGCCGGGATTCCAATGAGCAGTTCTTC. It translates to CASSRDSNEQFF. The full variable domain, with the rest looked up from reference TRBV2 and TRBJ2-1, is EPEVTQTPSHQVTQMGQEVILRCVPISNHLYFYWYRQILGQKVEFLVSFYNNEISEKSEIFDDQFSVERPDGSNFTLKIRSTKLEDSAMYFCASSRDSNEQFFGPGTRLTVL.

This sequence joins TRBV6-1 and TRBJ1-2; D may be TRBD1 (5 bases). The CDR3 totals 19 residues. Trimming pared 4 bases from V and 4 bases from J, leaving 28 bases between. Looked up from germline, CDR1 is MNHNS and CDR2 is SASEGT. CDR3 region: CASSVSGTLSIRLSYGYTF. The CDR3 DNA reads TGTGCCAGCAGTGTCTCAGGGACCTTGTCTATTAGGCTCTCCTATGGCTACACCTTC.

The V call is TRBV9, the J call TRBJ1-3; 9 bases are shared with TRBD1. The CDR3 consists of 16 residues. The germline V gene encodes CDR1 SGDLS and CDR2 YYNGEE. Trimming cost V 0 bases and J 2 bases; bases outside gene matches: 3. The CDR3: CASSVGQGGTGNTIYF. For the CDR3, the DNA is TGTGCCAGCAGCGTAGGACAGGGGGGAACTGGAAACACCATATATTTT.

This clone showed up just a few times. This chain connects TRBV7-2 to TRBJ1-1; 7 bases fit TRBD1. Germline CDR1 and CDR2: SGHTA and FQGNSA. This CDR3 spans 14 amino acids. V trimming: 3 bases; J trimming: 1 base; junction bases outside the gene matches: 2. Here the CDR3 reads CASSFRTGNTEAFF. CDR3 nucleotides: TGTGCCAGCAGCTTCAGGACAGGGAACACTGAAGCTTTCTTT.

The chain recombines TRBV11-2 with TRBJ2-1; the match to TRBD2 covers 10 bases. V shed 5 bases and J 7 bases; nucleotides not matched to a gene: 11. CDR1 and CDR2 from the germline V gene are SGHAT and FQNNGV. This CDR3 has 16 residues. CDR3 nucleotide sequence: TGTGCCAGCAGCGCTAATTTTCCAGCGGGGGGGAATGAGCAGTTCTTC. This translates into CASSANFPAGGNEQFF.

CDR3 nucleotide sequence: TGCAGCGTTCCCAGCGGGAGAAGCTACGAGCAGTACTTC. Its protein product is CSVPSGRSYEQYF. V gene TRBV29-1 combines with J gene TRBJ2-7, with 8 bases aligning to TRBD2. V shed 5 bases, J shed 3 bases, and the junction held 6 bases outside the gene matches. The CDR3 is made up of 13 amino acids. Germline V gene lookup returns CDR1 SQVTM and CDR2 ANQGSEA.

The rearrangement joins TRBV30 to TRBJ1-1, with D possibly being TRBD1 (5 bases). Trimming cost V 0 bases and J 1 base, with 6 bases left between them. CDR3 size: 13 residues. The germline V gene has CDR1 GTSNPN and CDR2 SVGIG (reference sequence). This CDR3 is CAWSVQANTEAFF. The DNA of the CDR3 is TGTGCCTGGAGTGTACAGGCGAACACTGAAGCTTTCTTT.

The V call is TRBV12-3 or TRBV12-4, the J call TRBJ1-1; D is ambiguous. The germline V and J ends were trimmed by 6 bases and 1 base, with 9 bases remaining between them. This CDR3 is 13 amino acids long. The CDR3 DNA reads TGTGCCAGCAGGCGTTCGGGGAACACTGAAGCTTTCTTT. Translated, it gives CASRRSGNTEAFF.

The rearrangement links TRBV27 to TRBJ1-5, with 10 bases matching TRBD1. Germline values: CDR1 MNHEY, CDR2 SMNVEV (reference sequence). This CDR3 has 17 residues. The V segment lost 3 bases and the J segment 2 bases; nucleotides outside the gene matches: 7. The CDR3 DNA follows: TGTGCCAGCAGTTTTCATTCCGGGACAGGGGGCAATCAGCCCCAGCATTTT. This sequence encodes CASSFHSGTGGNQPQHF.

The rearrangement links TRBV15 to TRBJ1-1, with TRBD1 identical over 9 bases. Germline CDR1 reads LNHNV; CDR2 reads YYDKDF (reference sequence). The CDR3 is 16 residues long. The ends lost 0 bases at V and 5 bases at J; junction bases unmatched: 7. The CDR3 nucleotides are TGTGCCACCAGCAGAGATAGGGGACAGGGATCAACTGAAGCTTTCTTT. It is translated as CATSRDRGQGSTEAFF.

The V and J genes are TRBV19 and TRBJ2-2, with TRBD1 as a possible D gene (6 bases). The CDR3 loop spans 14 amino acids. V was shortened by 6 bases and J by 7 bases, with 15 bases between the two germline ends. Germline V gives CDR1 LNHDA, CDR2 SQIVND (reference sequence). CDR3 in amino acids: CASRTQGQNGELFF. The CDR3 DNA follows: TGTGCCAGTAGGACACAGGGTCAAAACGGGGAGCTGTTTTTT.

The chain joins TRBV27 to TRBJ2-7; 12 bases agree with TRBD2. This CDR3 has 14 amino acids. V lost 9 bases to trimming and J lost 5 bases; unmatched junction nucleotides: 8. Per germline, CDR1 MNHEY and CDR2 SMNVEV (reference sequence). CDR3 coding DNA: TGTGCCAGTTCGACTAGCGGGAGTAACAACGAGCAGTACTTC. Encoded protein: CASSTSGSNNEQYF.

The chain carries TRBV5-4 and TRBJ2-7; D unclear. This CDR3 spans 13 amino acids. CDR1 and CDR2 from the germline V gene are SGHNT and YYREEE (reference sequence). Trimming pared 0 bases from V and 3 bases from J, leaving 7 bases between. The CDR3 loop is CASSLEVNYEQYF. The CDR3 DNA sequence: TGTGCCAGCAGCTTGGAGGTGAACTACGAGCAGTACTTC.

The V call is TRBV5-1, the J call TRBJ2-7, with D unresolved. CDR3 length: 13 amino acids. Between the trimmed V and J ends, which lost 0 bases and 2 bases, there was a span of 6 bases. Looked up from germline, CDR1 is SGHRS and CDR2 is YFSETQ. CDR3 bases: TGCGCCAGCAGCTTGGACGGTACCTACGAGCAGTACTTC. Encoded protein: CASSLDGTYEQYF. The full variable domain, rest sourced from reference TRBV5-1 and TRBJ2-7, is KAGVTQTPRYLIKTRGQQVTLSCSPISGHRSVSWYQQTPGQGLQFLFEYFSETQRNKGNFPGRFSGRQFSNSRSEMNVSTLELGDSALYLCASSLDGTYEQYFGPGTRLTVT.

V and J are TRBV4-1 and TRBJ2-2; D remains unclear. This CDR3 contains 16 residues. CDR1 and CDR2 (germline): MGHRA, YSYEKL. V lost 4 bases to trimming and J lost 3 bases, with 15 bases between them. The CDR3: CASSPRRRSDTGELFF. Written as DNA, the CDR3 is TGCGCCAGCAGCCCCCGACGAAGGAGTGACACCGGGGAGCTGTTTTTT.

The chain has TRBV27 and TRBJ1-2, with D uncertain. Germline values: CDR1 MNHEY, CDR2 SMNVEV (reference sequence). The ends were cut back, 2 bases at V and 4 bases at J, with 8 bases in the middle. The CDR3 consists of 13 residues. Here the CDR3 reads CASSLKGVYGYTF. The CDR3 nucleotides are TGTGCCAGCAGTTTAAAAGGAGTCTATGGCTACACCTTC.

The CDR3 DNA is TGTGCCAGCAGCTTGGTCTTCTCGAACACCGGGGAGCTGTTTTTT. Residues: CASSLVFSNTGELFF. This chain links TRBV5-8 with TRBJ2-2; D unclear. CDR1 and CDR2 (germline): SGHTS, YDEGEE. The CDR3 is 15 residues long. V shed 0 bases and J shed 0 bases, with 6 bases lying between them.

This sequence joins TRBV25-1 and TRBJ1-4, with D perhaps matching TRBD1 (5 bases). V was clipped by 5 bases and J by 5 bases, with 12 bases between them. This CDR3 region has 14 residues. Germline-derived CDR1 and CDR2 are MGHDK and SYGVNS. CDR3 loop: CASSRYGQNEKLFF. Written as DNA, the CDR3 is TGTGCCAGCAGTAGGTACGGACAAAATGAAAAACTGTTTTTT.

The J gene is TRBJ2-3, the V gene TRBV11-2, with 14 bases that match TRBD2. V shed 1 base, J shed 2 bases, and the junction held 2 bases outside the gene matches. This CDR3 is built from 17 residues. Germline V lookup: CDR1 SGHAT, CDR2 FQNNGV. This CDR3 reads CASSLGLAGGYTDTQYF. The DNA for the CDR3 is TGTGCCAGCAGCTTAGGACTAGCGGGAGGGTACACAGATACGCAGTATTTT.

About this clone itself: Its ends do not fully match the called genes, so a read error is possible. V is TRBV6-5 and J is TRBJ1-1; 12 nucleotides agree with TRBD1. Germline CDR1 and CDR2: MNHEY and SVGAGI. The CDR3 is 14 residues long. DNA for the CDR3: TGTGCCAGCAGGCGTCCCGGGACAGGGGGCAGGGGGCGATTT. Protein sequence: CASRRPGTGGRGRF.

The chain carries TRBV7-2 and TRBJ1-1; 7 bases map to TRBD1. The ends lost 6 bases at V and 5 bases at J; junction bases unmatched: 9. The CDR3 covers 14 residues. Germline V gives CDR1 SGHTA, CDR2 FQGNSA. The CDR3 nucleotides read TGTGCCAGCAGTCGACAGGGAAAGGCTACTGAAGCTTTCTTT. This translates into CASSRQGKATEAFF.

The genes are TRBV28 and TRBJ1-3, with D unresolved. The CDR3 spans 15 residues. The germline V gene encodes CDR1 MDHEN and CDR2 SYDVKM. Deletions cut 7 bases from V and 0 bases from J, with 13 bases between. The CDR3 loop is CASTPDGISGNTIYF. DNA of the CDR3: TGTGCCAGCACCCCAGACGGAATCTCTGGAAACACCATATATTTT. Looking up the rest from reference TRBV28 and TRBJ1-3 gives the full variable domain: DVKVTQSSRYLVKRTGEKVFLECVQDMDHENMFWYRQDPGLGLRLIYFSYDVKMKEKGDIPEGYSVSREKKERFSLILESASTNQTSMYLCASTPDGISGNTIYFGEGSWLTVV.

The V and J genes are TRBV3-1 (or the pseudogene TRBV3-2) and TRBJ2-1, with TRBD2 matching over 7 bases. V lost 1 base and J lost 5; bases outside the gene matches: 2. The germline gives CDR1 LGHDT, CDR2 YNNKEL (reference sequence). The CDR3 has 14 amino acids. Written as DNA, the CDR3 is TGTGCCAGCAGCCAAGGGACTAGGAACAATGAGCAGTTCTTC. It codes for CASSQGTRNNEQFF.

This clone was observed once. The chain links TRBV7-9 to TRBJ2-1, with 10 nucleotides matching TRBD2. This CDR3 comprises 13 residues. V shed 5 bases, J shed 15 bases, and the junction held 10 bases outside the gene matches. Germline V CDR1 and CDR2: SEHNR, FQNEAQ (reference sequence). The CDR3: CASSHPSGSLPFF. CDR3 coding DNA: TGTGCCAGCAGCCATCCTAGCGGGAGTCTGCCGTTCTTC.